This T cell receptor (beta chain) was obtained from a study of tumor-infiltrating lymphocytes in primary liver carcinoma. This CDR3 is built from 15 residues. Germline-derived CDR1 and CDR2 are SGHVS and FNYEAQ. The V end lost 1 base, the J end lost 6 bases, and 14 bases lay between the germline ends. About this clonotype itself: Antigen specificity is unknown. No conserved phenylalanine or tryptophan ends this CDR3, so it is likely a read error.

Findings of the study overall: Tumor-adjacent and tumor-blood pairs displayed less overlap than did pairs of tumor regions.

Extraction of RNA together with DNA used about 17-30 mg of unsorted bulk tissue. A primer matching the constant region was used to make TCR beta cDNA from approximately 0.45 ug of total RNA. Modified slightly, ARM-PCR produced TCR beta libraries over three nested multiplex PCR rounds. It was with TRBV1-TRBV30 forward primers and a C-beta reverse primer that the first two PCR rounds were run, at about 10 cycles each. TCRdb called the multiplex PCR reads again in MiXCR, with one record for every CDR3 protein. The table shows roughly 30,000 distinct CDR3 sequences, with around 80% occurring only once. The chain couples TRBV7-6 to TRBJ2-3, with a tentative D call TRBD2 (6 bases). The clonotype originates from a man aged 35 to 55 with primary liver carcinoma and hepatitis B virus infection. Input material: liver tumor tissue from sampling region 5. Indicated subset: tumor region T5, tumor centre. The CDR3 nucleotides read TGTGCCAGCAGCTTAGTGGCCGGGAGAGCGGATACGCAGTATCTT. As protein: CASSLVAGRADTQYL.